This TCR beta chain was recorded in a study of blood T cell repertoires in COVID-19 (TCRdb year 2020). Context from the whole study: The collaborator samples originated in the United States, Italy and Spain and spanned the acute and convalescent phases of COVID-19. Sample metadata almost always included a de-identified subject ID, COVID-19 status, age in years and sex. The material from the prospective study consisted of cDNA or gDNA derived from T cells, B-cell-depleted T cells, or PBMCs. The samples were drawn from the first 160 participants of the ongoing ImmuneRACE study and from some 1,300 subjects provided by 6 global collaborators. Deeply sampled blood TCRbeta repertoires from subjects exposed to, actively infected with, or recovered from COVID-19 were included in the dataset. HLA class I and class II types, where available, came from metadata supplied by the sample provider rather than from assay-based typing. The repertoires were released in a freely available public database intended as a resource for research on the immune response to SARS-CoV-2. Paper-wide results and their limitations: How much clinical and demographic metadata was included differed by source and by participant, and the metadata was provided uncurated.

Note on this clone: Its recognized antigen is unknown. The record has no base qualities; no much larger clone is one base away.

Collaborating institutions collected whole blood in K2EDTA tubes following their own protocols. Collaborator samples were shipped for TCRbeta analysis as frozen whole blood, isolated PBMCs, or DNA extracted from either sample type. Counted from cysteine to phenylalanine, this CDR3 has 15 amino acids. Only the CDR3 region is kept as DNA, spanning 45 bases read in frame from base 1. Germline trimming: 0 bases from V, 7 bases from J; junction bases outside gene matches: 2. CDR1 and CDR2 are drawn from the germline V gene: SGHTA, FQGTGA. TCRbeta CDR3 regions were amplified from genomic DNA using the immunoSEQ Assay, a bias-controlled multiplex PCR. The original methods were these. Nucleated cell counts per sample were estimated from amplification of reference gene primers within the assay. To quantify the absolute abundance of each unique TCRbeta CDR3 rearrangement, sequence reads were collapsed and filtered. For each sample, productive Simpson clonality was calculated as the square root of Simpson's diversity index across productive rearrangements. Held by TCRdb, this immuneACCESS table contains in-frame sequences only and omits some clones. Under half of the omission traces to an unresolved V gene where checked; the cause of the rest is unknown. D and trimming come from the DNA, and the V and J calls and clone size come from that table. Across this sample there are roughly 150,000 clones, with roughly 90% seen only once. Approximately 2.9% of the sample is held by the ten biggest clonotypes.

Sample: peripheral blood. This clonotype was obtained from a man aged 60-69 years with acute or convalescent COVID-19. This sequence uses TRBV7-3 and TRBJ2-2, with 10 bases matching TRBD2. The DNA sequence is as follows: TGTGCCAGCAGCTTAACCTCTAGCGGGGGCGGGGAGCTGTTTTTT. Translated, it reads CASSLTSSGGGELFF.